This TCR beta chain was sequenced in a study of control samples from healthy donors and cancer patients. The data were produced by immunoSEQ multiplex PCR, yet TCRdb's version contains in-frame clones alone and is incomplete. The sample holds some 120,000 clones, about nine tenths seen once. The CDR3 has 15 residues. From germline, CDR1 is GTSNPN and CDR2 SVGIG (reference sequence). V lost 4 bases, J lost 9 bases, and 13 bases stayed unmatched. This TCR came from a man aged 40-50 years in good health. Specimen: blood. V usage is TRBV30 and J usage is TRBJ2-3, with 10 bases lining up with TRBD2. The CDR3 is CAWTSGGTNLGTQYF. CDR3 nucleotide sequence: TGTGCCTGGACTAGCGGGGGAACCAACCTCGGGACGCAGTATTTT.